A selection of T cell receptor beta chains follows, all from one sample in a study of identical twins. TCRdb reprocessed the 5' RACE reads with MiXCR, giving one entry per CDR3 protein. There are about 530,000 distinct CDR3 sequences in the sample; about a fifth occur only once, and about 0.48% lies in the top ten. Another study also made use of these data, one on yellow fever vaccine responses in identical twins.

Specimen: CD4+ T cells sorted from blood. The receptors were gathered from a woman between 18 and 29 years old in good health. CDR3s include the opening cysteine and the closing phenylalanine or tryptophan. A D gene is named only where the DNA matches it firmly. Clone size, where shown, is once, few, many, or a class for clones that have expanded.

j_gene: TRBJ2-7
d_gene: TRBD2
v_gene: TRBV5-1
abundance: NA
CDR3nt: TGCGCCAGCAGCTTAGCTAGCGGGATCACCTACGAGCAGTACTTC
CDR3aa: CASSLASGITYEQYF

j_gene: TRBJ2-2
d_gene: TRBD2
v_gene: TRBV6-4
abundance: few
CDR3nt: TGTGCCAGCAGTCGGGGAGAGATAGCGGGGCCTGGGGAGCTGTTTTTT
CDR3aa: CASSRGEIAGPGELFF

j_gene: TRBJ1-2
d_gene: TRBD1
v_gene: TRBV12-3/TRBV12-4
abundance: few
CDR3nt: TGTGCCAGCAGTCCCGTCCACAGGGGGGACTATGGCTACACCTTC
CDR3aa: CASSPVHRGDYGYTF

j_gene: TRBJ2-5
d_gene: TRBD2
v_gene: TRBV15
abundance: NA
CDR3nt: TGTGCCACCAGCTCCCGACCACTAGCGGGAGGCACCCGGGGAGAGACCCAGTACTTC
CDR3aa: CATSSRPLAGGTRGETQYF

j_gene: TRBJ2-2
d_gene: NA
v_gene: TRBV2
abundance: NA
CDR3nt: TGTGCCAGCAGGGCGCGGGGAGGGAACACCGGGGAGCTGTTTTTT
CDR3aa: CASRARGGNTGELFF

j_gene: TRBJ2-2
d_gene: TRBD2
v_gene: TRBV5-1
abundance: few
CDR3nt: TGCGCCAGCAGCAAGCTAGCGGGGGATAACACCGGGGAGCTGTTTTTT
CDR3aa: CASSKLAGDNTGELFF

j_gene: TRBJ2-1
d_gene: TRBD2
v_gene: TRBV20-1
abundance: NA
CDR3nt: TGCAGTGCTAGCGTTAGCGGGATTTACAATGAGCAGTTCTTC
CDR3aa: CSASVSGIYNEQFF

j_gene: TRBJ2-1
d_gene: NA
v_gene: TRBV10-3
abundance: NA
CDR3nt: TGTGCCATCAGTGACCTCCCGGGAGACTACAATGAGCAGTTCTTC
CDR3aa: CAISDLPGDYNEQFF

j_gene: TRBJ2-7
d_gene: TRBD2
v_gene: TRBV5-1
abundance: few
CDR3nt: TGCGCCAGCAGCCTCCAGGCTAGCGGGAGTTCCTACGAGCAGTACTTC
CDR3aa: CASSLQASGSSYEQYF

j_gene: TRBJ2-5
d_gene: NA
v_gene: TRBV7-2
abundance: NA
CDR3nt: TGTGCCAGCAGCACAGCCCGGAGGGAGACCCAGTACTTC
CDR3aa: CASSTARRETQYF

j_gene: TRBJ2-3
d_gene: TRBD1
v_gene: TRBV24-1
abundance: few
CDR3nt: TGTGCCACCAGTGACCCGACAGGGATGGATAGCACAGATACGCAGTATTTT
CDR3aa: CATSDPTGMDSTDTQYF

j_gene: TRBJ2-1
d_gene: NA
v_gene: TRBV6-5
abundance: NA
CDR3nt: TGTGCCAGCTCCTACTCGGGTGGCGGCCGCAGCGCCCGGTTCTTC
CDR3aa: CASSYSGGGRSARFF

j_gene: TRBJ2-3
d_gene: TRBD2
v_gene: TRBV15
abundance: few
CDR3nt: TGTGCCACCAGCAGCGGGAGGAGTAGCGGTAGCACAGATACGCAGTATTTT
CDR3aa: CATSSGRSSGSTDTQYF

j_gene: TRBJ2-7
d_gene: NA
v_gene: TRBV2
abundance: NA
CDR3nt: TGTGCCAGCAGGGCCGGGACTCCAACCTACGAGCAGTACTTC
CDR3aa: CASRAGTPTYEQYF

j_gene: TRBJ1-1
d_gene: NA
v_gene: TRBV7-9
abundance: few
CDR3nt: TGTGCCAGCAGCTTAAACCGGGTGAACACTGAAGCTTTCTTT
CDR3aa: CASSLNRVNTEAFF

j_gene: TRBJ2-1
d_gene: NA
v_gene: TRBV20-1
abundance: NA
CDR3nt: TGCAGTGCTAGAGATTTAGGCAATGAGCAGTTCTTC
CDR3aa: CSARDLGNEQFF

j_gene: TRBJ2-7
d_gene: TRBD2
v_gene: TRBV9
abundance: NA
CDR3nt: TGTGCCAGCAGCGTGACTAGCGTCTCCTACGAGCAGTACTTC
CDR3aa: CASSVTSVSYEQYF

j_gene: TRBJ2-7
d_gene: NA
v_gene: TRBV21-1
abundance: NA
CDR3nt: TGTGCCAGCAGCAAAGGCGCAGGGGGAGGCGAGCAGTACTTC
CDR3aa: CASSKGAGGGEQYF

j_gene: TRBJ2-3
d_gene: TRBD1
v_gene: TRBV6-1
abundance: NA
CDR3nt: TGTGCCAGCAGTGAGGACAGGGGGGTAAATACGCAGTATTTT
CDR3aa: CASSEDRGVNTQYF

j_gene: TRBJ2-2
d_gene: NA
v_gene: TRBV5-1
abundance: few
CDR3nt: TGCGCCAGCAGGTTAGAGGTGACGAACACCGGGGAGCTGTTTTTT
CDR3aa: CASRLEVTNTGELFF

j_gene: TRBJ2-1
d_gene: TRBD2
v_gene: TRBV6-2/TRBV6-3
abundance: NA
CDR3nt: TGTGCCAGCACGCTAGAAACGGGAGGGTCCCACTCCTACAATGAGCAGTTCTTC
CDR3aa: CASTLETGGSHSYNEQFF

j_gene: TRBJ2-5
d_gene: NA
v_gene: TRBV20-1
abundance: NA
CDR3nt: TGCAGTGCTAGAGAATGGGGGAAGAGAGAGACCCAGTACTTC
CDR3aa: CSAREWGKRETQYF

j_gene: TRBJ2-1
d_gene: TRBD2
v_gene: TRBV9
abundance: NA
CDR3nt: TGTGCCAGCAGCGTAGGCTCGCGGGCGGGAGGCTCCTACAATGAGCAGTTCTTC
CDR3aa: CASSVGSRAGGSYNEQFF

j_gene: TRBJ2-7
d_gene: NA
v_gene: TRBV6-1
abundance: NA
CDR3nt: TGTGCCAGCAGTCAGGGGAAGCAAAAGAATGAGCAGTACTTC
CDR3aa: CASSQGKQKNEQYF

j_gene: TRBJ2-7
d_gene: NA
v_gene: TRBV5-6
abundance: NA
CDR3nt: TGTGCCAGCAGCATTACAGGTTCCCTCGCCTACGAGCAGTACTTC
CDR3aa: CASSITGSLAYEQYF

j_gene: TRBJ2-3
d_gene: NA
v_gene: TRBV4-1
abundance: NA
CDR3nt: TGCGCCAGCAGCCAAGTTGTCATTGGGGATACGCAGTATTTT
CDR3aa: CASSQVVIGDTQYF

j_gene: TRBJ2-1
d_gene: NA
v_gene: TRBV25-1
abundance: NA
CDR3nt: TGTGCCAGCAGTAAACCGGGACAGGGGCCTAGCGGGGACCCGAGCTCCTACAATGAGCAGTTCTTC
CDR3aa: CASSKPGQGPSGDPSSYNEQFF

j_gene: TRBJ2-1
d_gene: NA
v_gene: TRBV3-1
abundance: NA
CDR3nt: TGTGCCAGCAGCCAGTGGGAGGACAATGAGCAGTTCTTC
CDR3aa: CASSQWEDNEQFF

j_gene: TRBJ1-1
d_gene: NA
v_gene: TRBV5-1
abundance: many
CDR3nt: TGCGCCAGCAGCTTGGGCCGAGGAGGGCCGAACACTGAAGCTTTCTTT
CDR3aa: CASSLGRGGPNTEAFF

j_gene: TRBJ1-4
d_gene: TRBD1
v_gene: TRBV27
abundance: NA
CDR3nt: TGTGCCAGCAGTTCCCTGGACAGGGGGTACGAAAAACTGTTTTTT
CDR3aa: CASSSLDRGYEKLFF

j_gene: TRBJ1-2
d_gene: NA
v_gene: TRBV27
abundance: NA
CDR3nt: TGTGCCAGCAGTTTTCTCGGACAGCCCCCCTATGGCTACACCTTC
CDR3aa: CASSFLGQPPYGYTF

j_gene: TRBJ1-3
d_gene: NA
v_gene: TRBV12-3/TRBV12-4
abundance: few
CDR3nt: TGTGCCAGCAGTTATGCGAAGACAGTTGGAAACACCATATATTTT
CDR3aa: CASSYAKTVGNTIYF

j_gene: TRBJ2-1
d_gene: TRBD1
v_gene: TRBV10-3
abundance: NA
CDR3nt: TGTGCCATCAGTGGGCTGACAGGGGGGGTCGGTGAGCAGTTCTTC
CDR3aa: CAISGLTGGVGEQFF

j_gene: TRBJ2-2
d_gene: NA
v_gene: TRBV5-1
abundance: few
CDR3nt: TGCGCCAGCAGGGAGTGGGACGGCAACACCGGGGAGCTGTTTTTT
CDR3aa: CASREWDGNTGELFF

j_gene: TRBJ2-7
d_gene: TRBD1
v_gene: TRBV12-3/TRBV12-4
abundance: NA
CDR3nt: TGTGCCAGCAGTCCTAGGTGGTTCGGACAGGAGTACGAGCAGTACTTC
CDR3aa: CASSPRWFGQEYEQYF

j_gene: TRBJ2-5
d_gene: NA
v_gene: TRBV9
abundance: NA
CDR3nt: TGTGCCAGCAGCGTACTTGGCGGGCCACAAGAGACCCAGTACTTC
CDR3aa: CASSVLGGPQETQYF

j_gene: TRBJ2-5
d_gene: NA
v_gene: TRBV27
abundance: NA
CDR3nt: TGTGCCAGCAGTCCACCGGGAGTGACAGGGCGTTTGGGGGAGACCCAGTACTTC
CDR3aa: CASSPPGVTGRLGETQYF

j_gene: TRBJ1-1
d_gene: NA
v_gene: TRBV20-1
abundance: few
CDR3nt: TGCAGTGCTCCTAATAGGGGCAGGGGGAACACTGAAGCTTTCTTT
CDR3aa: CSAPNRGRGNTEAFF

j_gene: TRBJ2-2
d_gene: TRBD2
v_gene: TRBV7-2
abundance: few
CDR3nt: TGTGCCAGCAGCCGGACTAGGGTAGATTCCGGGGAGCTGTTTTTT
CDR3aa: CASSRTRVDSGELFF

j_gene: TRBJ2-5
d_gene: NA
v_gene: TRBV18
abundance: many
CDR3nt: TGTGCCAGCAGCCCCGGGCAGCGAGAGACCCAGTACTTC
CDR3aa: CASSPGQRETQYF

j_gene: TRBJ2-1
d_gene: NA
v_gene: TRBV20-1
abundance: few
CDR3nt: TGCAGTGCTAGAGATCAGGGTTTTCCCTACAATGAGCAGTTCTTC
CDR3aa: CSARDQGFPYNEQFF

j_gene: TRBJ2-4
d_gene: NA
v_gene: TRBV7-7
abundance: NA
CDR3nt: TGTGCCAGCAGCACCGGACCCTGGGACATTCAGTACTTC
CDR3aa: CASSTGPWDIQYF

j_gene: TRBJ2-3
d_gene: NA
v_gene: TRBV20-1
abundance: NA
CDR3nt: TGCAGTGCAACAGATACGCAGTATTTT
CDR3aa: CSATDTQYF

j_gene: TRBJ2-1
d_gene: NA
v_gene: TRBV24-1
abundance: NA
CDR3nt: TGTGCCACCAGTGACACCGGGACACAGTACAATGAGCAGTTCTTC
CDR3aa: CATSDTGTQYNEQFF

j_gene: TRBJ2-1
d_gene: TRBD2
v_gene: TRBV5-1
abundance: NA
CDR3nt: TGCGCCAGCAGCGCAGGACTAGCGGGGGGGACTGGAGATGAGCAGTTCTTC
CDR3aa: CASSAGLAGGTGDEQFF

j_gene: TRBJ2-3
d_gene: NA
v_gene: TRBV12-3/TRBV12-4
abundance: NA
CDR3nt: TGTGCCAGCAGTTTAGCGCGGCCAGGGGTGGATACGCAGTATTTT
CDR3aa: CASSLARPGVDTQYF

j_gene: TRBJ2-1
d_gene: TRBD1
v_gene: TRBV10-3
abundance: NA
CDR3nt: TGTGCCATCAGTGGGACAGGGGAAGTAAATGAGCAGTTCTTC
CDR3aa: CAISGTGEVNEQFF

j_gene: TRBJ2-1
d_gene: NA
v_gene: TRBV6-1
abundance: few
CDR3nt: TGTGCCAGCAGGGAGGTGGGCAACTCCTACAATGAGCAGTTCTTC
CDR3aa: CASREVGNSYNEQFF

j_gene: TRBJ1-5
d_gene: NA
v_gene: TRBV28
abundance: few
CDR3nt: TGTGCCAGCAGTTCCTCGTTGGGGGGGTGGTTCAATCAGCCCCAGCATTTT
CDR3aa: CASSSSLGGWFNQPQHF

j_gene: TRBJ2-3
d_gene: NA
v_gene: TRBV3-1
abundance: NA
CDR3nt: TGTGCCAGCAGCCAAGATCCTACCCAGGTCGCAGATACGCAGTATTTT
CDR3aa: CASSQDPTQVADTQYF

j_gene: TRBJ1-5
d_gene: NA
v_gene: TRBV23-1
abundance: NA
CDR3nt: TGCGCCAGCAGTCAATCATCCAGGGTGGGGAATCAGCCCCAGCATTTT
CDR3aa: CASSQSSRVGNQPQHF

j_gene: TRBJ2-6
d_gene: NA
v_gene: TRBV20-1
abundance: NA
CDR3nt: TGCAGTGCTAGTCAGGGTCCTGGGGCCAACGTCCTGACTTTC
CDR3aa: CSASQGPGANVLTF

j_gene: TRBJ2-3
d_gene: NA
v_gene: TRBV20-1
abundance: NA
CDR3nt: TGCAGTGCTATAGCGGATACGCAGTATTTT
CDR3aa: CSAIADTQYF

j_gene: TRBJ2-7
d_gene: NA
v_gene: TRBV10-3
abundance: few
CDR3nt: TGTGCCACGAGGGACAAAACCTACGAGCAGTACTTC
CDR3aa: CATRDKTYEQYF

j_gene: TRBJ2-7
d_gene: TRBD1
v_gene: TRBV7-9
abundance: NA
CDR3nt: TGTGCCAGCAGCTTACTAGGGACAGGGAGGAACGAGCAGTACTTC
CDR3aa: CASSLLGTGRNEQYF